What follows describes a single T cell receptor beta chain. What it recognizes is unknown. Donors were systemically healthy Caucasian individuals from Russia aged about 6 to 100 years. Researchers collected approximately 9.5 milliliters of peripheral blood from every single donor. The second PCR ran about 6 to 12 cycles with a sample-barcoded 5' primer and J-beta primers. TCRdb re-called the 5' RACE reads through MiXCR, storing one row per CDR3 protein. This table has about 1.8 million distinct CDR3 sequences, around 48% appearing once. The data belong to a study of blood T cells in healthy people across ages. About the study: Template-switching capture recovered about one barcoded beta molecule per two T cells. Regarding the study as a whole: The study found more naive CD4+ cells and higher diversity in long-lived than aged donors.

The CDR3 has 14 residues. What was sequenced was blood. V gene TRBV21-1 combines with J gene TRBJ2-2. TRBV21-1 has pseudogene status. This sequence was found in a woman aged 40 to 50 in good health. For the CDR3, the DNA is TGTGCCAGCAGCAAAGGGAGAACAACCGGGGAGCTGTTTTTT. Its protein product is CASSKGRTTGELFF.